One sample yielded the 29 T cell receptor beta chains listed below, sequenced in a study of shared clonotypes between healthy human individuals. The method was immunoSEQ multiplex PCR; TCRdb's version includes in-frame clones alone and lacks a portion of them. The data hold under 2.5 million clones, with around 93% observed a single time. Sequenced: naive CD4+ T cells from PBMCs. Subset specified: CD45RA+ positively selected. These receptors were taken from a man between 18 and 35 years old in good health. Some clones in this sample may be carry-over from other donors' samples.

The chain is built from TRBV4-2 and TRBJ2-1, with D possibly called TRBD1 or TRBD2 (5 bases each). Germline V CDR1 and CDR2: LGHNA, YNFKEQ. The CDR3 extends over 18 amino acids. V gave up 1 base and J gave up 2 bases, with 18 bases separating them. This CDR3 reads CASSQVRESGPPYNEQFF. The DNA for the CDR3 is TGTGCCAGCAGCCAAGTACGGGAATCGGGGCCGCCCTACAATGAGCAGTTCTTC.

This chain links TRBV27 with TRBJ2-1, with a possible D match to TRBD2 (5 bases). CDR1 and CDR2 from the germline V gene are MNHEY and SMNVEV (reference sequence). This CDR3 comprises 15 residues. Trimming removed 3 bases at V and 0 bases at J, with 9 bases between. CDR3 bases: TGTGCCAGCAGTTTTGCGGGCAGCTCCTACAATGAGCAGTTCTTC. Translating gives CASSFAGSSYNEQFF.

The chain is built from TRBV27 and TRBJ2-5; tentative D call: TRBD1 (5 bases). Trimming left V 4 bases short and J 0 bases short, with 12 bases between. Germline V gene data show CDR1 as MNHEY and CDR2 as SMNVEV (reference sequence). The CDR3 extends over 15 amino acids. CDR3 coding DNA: TGTGCCAGCAGTTACGGCAACAGGTACCAAGAGACCCAGTACTTC. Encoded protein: CASSYGNRYQETQYF.

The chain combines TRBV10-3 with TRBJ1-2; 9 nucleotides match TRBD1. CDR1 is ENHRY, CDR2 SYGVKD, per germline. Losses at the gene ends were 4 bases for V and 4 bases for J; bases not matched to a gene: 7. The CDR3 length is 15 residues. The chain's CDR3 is CAISAGQGTLYGYTF. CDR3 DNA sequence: TGTGCCATCAGTGCGGGACAGGGCACCCTCTATGGCTACACCTTC.

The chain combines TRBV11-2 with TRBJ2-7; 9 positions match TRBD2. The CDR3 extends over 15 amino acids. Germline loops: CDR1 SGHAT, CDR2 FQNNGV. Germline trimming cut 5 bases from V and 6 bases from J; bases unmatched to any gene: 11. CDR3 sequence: CASSPGSGRPREQYF. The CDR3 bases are TGTGCCAGCAGCCCAGGCAGCGGGAGGCCTCGCGAGCAGTACTTC.

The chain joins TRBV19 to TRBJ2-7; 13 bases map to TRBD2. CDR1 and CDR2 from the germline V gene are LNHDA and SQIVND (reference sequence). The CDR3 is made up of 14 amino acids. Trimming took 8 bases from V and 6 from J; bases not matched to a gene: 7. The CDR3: CASHAGLAGSEQYF. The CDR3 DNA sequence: TGTGCCAGTCATGCGGGACTAGCGGGAAGCGAGCAGTACTTC.

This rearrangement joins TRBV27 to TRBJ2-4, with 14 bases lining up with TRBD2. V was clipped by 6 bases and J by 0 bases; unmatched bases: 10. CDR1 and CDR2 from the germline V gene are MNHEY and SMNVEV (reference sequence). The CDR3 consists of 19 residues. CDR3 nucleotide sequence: TGTGCCAGCAGGCGACTAGCGGGAGGGATTACCGTAGCCAAAAACATTCAGTACTTC. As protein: CASRRLAGGITVAKNIQYF.

CDR3 sequence reads: CASSPHFRAGSTETQYF. CDR3 nucleotides: TGTGCCAGCAGCCCCCACTTTCGGGCAGGTTCTACAGAGACCCAGTACTTC. This chain connects TRBV11-2 to TRBJ2-5; no definite D call. Trimming pared 5 bases from V and 4 bases from J, leaving 23 bases between. Germline values: CDR1 SGHAT, CDR2 FQNNGV. The length of the CDR3 is 17 residues.

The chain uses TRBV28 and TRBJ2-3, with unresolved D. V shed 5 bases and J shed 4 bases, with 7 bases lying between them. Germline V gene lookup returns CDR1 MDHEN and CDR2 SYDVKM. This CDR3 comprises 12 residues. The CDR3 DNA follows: TGTGCCAGCAGTAATAAACCAGATACGCAGTATTTT. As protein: CASSNKPDTQYF.

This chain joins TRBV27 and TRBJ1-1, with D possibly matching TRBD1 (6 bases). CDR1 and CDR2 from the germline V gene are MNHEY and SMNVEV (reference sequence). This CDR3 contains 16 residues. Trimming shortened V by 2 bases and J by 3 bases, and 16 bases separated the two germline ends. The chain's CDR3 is CASSLSWGAGYTEAFF. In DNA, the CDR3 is TGTGCCAGCAGTTTAAGCTGGGGGGCAGGGTACACTGAAGCTTTCTTT.

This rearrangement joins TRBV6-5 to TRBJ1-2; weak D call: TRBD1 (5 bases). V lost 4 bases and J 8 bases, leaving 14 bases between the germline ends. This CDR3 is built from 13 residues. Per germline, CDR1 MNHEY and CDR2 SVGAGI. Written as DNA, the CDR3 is TGTGCCAGCAGTTCTCCCCAGGGCAGAGGCTACACCTTC. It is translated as CASSSPQGRGYTF.

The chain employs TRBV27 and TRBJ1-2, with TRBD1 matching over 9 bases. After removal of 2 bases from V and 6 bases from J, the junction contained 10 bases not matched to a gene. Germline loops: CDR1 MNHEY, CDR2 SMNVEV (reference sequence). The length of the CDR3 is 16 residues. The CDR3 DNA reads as TGTGCCAGCAGTTTAAAGTCCTCCGGGACAGGGAATGGCTACACCTTC. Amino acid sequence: CASSLKSSGTGNGYTF.

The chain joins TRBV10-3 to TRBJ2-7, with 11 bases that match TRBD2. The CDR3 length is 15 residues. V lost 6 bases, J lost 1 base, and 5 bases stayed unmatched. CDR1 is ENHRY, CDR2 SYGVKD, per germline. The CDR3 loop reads CAISPGLAGSYEQYF. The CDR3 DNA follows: TGTGCCATCAGCCCAGGACTAGCGGGTTCCTACGAGCAGTACTTC.

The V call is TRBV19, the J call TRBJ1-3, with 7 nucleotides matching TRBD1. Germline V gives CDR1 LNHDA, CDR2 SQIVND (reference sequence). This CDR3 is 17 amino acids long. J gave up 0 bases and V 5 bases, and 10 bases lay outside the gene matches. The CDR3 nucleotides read TGTGCCAGTAGTGTTATACAGGGGAGAAGCTCTGGAAACACCATATATTTT. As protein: CASSVIQGRSSGNTIYF.

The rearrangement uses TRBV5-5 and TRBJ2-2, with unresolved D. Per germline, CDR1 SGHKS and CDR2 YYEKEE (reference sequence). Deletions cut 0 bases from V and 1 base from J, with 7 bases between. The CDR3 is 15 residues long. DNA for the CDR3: TGTGCCAGCAGCTTGGTCGGTCTGAACACCGGGGAGCTGTTTTTT. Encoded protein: CASSLVGLNTGELFF.

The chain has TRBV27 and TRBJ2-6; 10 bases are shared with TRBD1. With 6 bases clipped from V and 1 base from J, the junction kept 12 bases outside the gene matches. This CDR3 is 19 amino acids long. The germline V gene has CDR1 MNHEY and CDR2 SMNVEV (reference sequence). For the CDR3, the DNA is TGTGCCAGCAGAACGAGAGCAGGGACAGGGGTTTCTGGGGCCAACGTCCTGACTTTC. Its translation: CASRTRAGTGVSGANVLTF.

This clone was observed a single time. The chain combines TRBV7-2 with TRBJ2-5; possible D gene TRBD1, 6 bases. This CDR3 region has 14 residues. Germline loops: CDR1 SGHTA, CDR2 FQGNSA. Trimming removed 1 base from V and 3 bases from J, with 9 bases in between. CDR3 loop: CASSLGRGKETQYF. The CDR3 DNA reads TGTGCCAGCAGCTTAGGCAGGGGAAAAGAGACCCAGTACTTC.

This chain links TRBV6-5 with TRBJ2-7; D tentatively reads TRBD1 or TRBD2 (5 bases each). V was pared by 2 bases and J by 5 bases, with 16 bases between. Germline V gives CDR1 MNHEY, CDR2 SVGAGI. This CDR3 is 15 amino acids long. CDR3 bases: TGTGCCAGCAGTTACCGAGGGGCGGAGAAAAACGAGCAGTACTTC. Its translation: CASSYRGAEKNEQYF.

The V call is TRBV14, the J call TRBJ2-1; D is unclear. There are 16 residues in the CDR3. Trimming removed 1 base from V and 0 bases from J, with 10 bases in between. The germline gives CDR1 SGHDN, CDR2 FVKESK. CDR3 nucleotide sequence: TGTGCCAGCAGCCAAGCTCCGAGGAGCTCCTACAATGAGCAGTTCTTC. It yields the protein CASSQAPRSSYNEQFF. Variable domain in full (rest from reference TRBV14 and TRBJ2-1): EAGVTQFPSHSVIEKGQTVTLRCDPISGHDNLYWYRRVMGKEIKFLLHFVKESKQDESGMPNNRFLAERTGGTYSTLKVQPAELEDSGVYFCASSQAPRSSYNEQFFGPGTRLTVL.

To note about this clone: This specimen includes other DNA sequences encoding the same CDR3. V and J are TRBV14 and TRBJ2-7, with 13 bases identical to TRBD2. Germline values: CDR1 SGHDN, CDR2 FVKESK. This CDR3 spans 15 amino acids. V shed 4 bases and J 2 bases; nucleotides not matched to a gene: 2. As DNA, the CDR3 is TGTGCCAGCAGCCGCGGGACTAGCGGGGCCTACGAGCAGTACTTC. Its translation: CASSRGTSGAYEQYF.

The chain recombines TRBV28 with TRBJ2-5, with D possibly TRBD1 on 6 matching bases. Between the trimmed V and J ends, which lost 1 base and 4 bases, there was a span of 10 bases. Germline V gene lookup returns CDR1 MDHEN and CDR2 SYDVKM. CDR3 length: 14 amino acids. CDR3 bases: TGTGCCAGCAGTTTATTCCGCAGGGGAGAGACCCAGTACTTC. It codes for CASSLFRRGETQYF. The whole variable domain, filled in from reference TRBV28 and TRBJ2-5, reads DVKVTQSSRYLVKRTGEKVFLECVQDMDHENMFWYRQDPGLGLRLIYFSYDVKMKEKGDIPEGYSVSREKKERFSLILESASTNQTSMYLCASSLFRRGETQYFGPGTRLLVL.

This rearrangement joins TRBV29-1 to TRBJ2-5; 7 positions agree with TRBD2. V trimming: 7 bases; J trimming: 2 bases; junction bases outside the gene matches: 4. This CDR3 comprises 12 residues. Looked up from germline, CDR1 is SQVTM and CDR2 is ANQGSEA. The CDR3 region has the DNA TGCAGCGGGATGGGGGGGCAAGAGACCCAGTACTTC. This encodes CSGMGGQETQYF.

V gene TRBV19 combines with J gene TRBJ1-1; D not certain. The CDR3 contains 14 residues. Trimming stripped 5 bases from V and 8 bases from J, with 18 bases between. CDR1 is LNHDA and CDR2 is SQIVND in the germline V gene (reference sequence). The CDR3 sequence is CASSGGPSNYEAFF. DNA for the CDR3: TGTGCCAGTAGTGGAGGACCTTCCAATTACGAAGCTTTCTTT.

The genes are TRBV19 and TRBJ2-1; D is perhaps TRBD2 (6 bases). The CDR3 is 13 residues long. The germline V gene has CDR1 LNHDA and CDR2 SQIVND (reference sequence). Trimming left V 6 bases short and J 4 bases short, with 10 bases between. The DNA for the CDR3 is TGTGCCAGTAGGGCCGGGACTTACAATGAGCAGTTCTTC. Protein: CASRAGTYNEQFF.

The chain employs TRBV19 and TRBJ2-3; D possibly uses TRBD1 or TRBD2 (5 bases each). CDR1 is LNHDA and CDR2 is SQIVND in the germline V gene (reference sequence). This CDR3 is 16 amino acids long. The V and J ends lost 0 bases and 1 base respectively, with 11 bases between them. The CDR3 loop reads CASSIEGESGTDTQYF. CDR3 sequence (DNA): TGTGCCAGTAGTATAGAGGGGGAGTCGGGCACAGATACGCAGTATTTT.

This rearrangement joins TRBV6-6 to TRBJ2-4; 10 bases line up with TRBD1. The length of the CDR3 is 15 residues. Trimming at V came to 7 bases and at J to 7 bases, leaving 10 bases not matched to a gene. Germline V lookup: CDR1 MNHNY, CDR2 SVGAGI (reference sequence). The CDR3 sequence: CASMVVSGQGNIQYF. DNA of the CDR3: TGTGCCAGCATGGTCGTTTCGGGACAGGGGAACATTCAGTACTTC.

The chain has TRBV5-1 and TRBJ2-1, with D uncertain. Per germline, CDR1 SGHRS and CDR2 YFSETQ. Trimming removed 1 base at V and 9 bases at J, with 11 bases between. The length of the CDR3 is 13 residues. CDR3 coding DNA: TGCGCCAGCAGCTTGCGGGTAGACGGTGAGCAGTTCTTC. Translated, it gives CASSLRVDGEQFF.

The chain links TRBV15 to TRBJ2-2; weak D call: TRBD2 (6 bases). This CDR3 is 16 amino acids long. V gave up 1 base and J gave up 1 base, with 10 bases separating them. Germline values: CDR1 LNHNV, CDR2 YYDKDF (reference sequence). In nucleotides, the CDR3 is TGTGCCACCAGCAGAGCTGGGCGGGGGAACACCGGGGAGCTGTTTTTT. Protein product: CATSRAGRGNTGELFF.

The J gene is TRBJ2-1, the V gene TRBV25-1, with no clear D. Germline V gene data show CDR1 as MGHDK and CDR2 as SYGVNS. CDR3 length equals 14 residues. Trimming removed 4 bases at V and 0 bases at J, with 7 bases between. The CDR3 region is CASSVAASYNEQFF. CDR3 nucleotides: TGTGCCAGCAGTGTAGCCGCCTCCTACAATGAGCAGTTCTTC.